This entry lists 14 T cell receptor beta chains sequenced from one sample in a study of regulatory T cells in long-lasting Graves disease. Researchers made TCR beta libraries by using iRepertoire HTBI primers and running Arm-PCR on CDR3 regions. One entry per CDR3 protein results from TCRdb running MiXCR on the multiplex PCR reads. The sample lists around 500,000 distinct CDR3 sequences, around 16% occurring once. The time point: newly diagnosed GD, antithyroid drugs for less than 3 months. The authors made the TCR library using RNA they extracted from PBMCs. The same sample was also studied in work on T cells in Graves' hyperthyroidism and ophthalmopathy.

The sequencing used peripheral blood mononuclear cells (PBMCs), collected at new diagnosis, from a patient treated with antithyroid drugs. The receptor set was obtained from a woman between 40 and 65 years old with Graves disease.

This clonotype was counted at least ten times. The chain has TRBV20-1 and TRBJ2-5; tentatively, D is TRBD1 or TRBD2 (5 bases each). This CDR3 contains 13 residues. The germline gives CDR1 DFQATT, CDR2 SNEGSKA (reference sequence). Trimming shortened V by 8 bases and J by 9 bases, and 22 bases separated the two germline ends. CDR3 residues: CSPGTSLIGSQYF. CDR3 nucleotides: TGCAGTCCGGGGACCTCCCTCATAGGGTCCCAGTACTTC.

This clonotype showed up many times. The chain is built from TRBV6-6 and TRBJ2-1; D unclear. Trimming took 0 bases from V and 4 from J, leaving 13 bases between them. CDR1 and CDR2 from the germline V gene are MNHNY and SVGAGI (reference sequence). This CDR3 is 16 amino acids long. The CDR3 nucleotides are TGTGCCAGCAGTTACTCGTCGGCCAAATTGTACAATGAGCAGTTCTTC. Translated, it gives CASSYSSAKLYNEQFF.

About this clonotype: This may come from a read error, since a much larger clone is one base off. The chain carries TRBV20-1 and TRBJ1-1; D remains ambiguous. Germline V gene lookup returns CDR1 DFQATT and CDR2 SNEGSKA (reference sequence). The CDR3 is 12 amino acids. V was shortened by 1 base and J by 6 bases, with 9 bases between the two germline ends. The CDR3 bases are TGCAGTGCTAGAGTCCCCAACGCTGAAGCTTTCTTT. Protein sequence: CSARVPNAEAFF.

This clonotype was seen repeatedly, ten times or more. V and J are TRBV12-3 or TRBV12-4 and TRBJ2-7; D gene uncertain. Trimming removed 2 bases from V and 2 bases from J, with 10 bases in between. The CDR3 is 14 residues long. CDR3 coding DNA: TGTGCCAGCAGTTTACGGGCAGGCCCCTACGAGCAGTACTTC. It codes for CASSLRAGPYEQYF.

The sample holds a few counts of this clonotype. The rearrangement links TRBV20-1 to TRBJ2-3; 7 nucleotides match TRBD2. Germline CDR1 is DFQATT and CDR2 is SNEGSKA (reference sequence). V was pared by 6 bases and J by 2 bases, with 8 bases of the junction left unmatched. CDR3 size: 14 residues. The DNA for the CDR3 is TGCAGTGCGGTCGCGGGGGACCTCACAGATACGCAGTATTTT. This codes for CSAVAGDLTDTQYF.

This clonotype was picked up many times. The chain joins TRBV2 to TRBJ2-1; D is uncertain. Germline V lookup: CDR1 SNHLY, CDR2 FYNNEI. V shed 3 bases and J shed 0 bases, with 6 bases lying between them. The CDR3 runs to 14 residues. In DNA form, the CDR3 reads TGTGCCAGCAGTGACGGCAGCTCCTACAATGAGCAGTTCTTC. Translated: CASSDGSSYNEQFF.

This clonotype was picked up many times. The V and J genes are TRBV7-9 and TRBJ2-7, with D uncertain. V shed 5 bases and J shed 2 bases, with 4 bases lying between them. CDR3 length: 11 residues. Germline CDR1 reads SEHNR; CDR2 reads FQNEAQ (reference sequence). The CDR3: CASSGTYEQYF. The CDR3 bases are TGTGCCAGCAGCGGCACCTACGAGCAGTACTTC.

In its sample, this clonotype was seen a few times. V is TRBV30 and J is TRBJ1-6; D is possibly TRBD1 (5 bases). The germline gives CDR1 GTSNPN, CDR2 SVGIG (reference sequence). CDR3 length: 12 amino acids. The V gene lost 5 bases and the J gene lost 8 bases, with 10 bases spanning the gap. CDR3 residues: CAWWSGDSPLHF. As DNA, the CDR3 is TGTGCCTGGTGGTCGGGGGATTCACCCCTCCACTTT.

This clonotype has a handful of counts. The V call is TRBV4-1, the J call TRBJ1-1; D is ambiguous. The ends were cut back, 0 bases at V and 0 bases at J, with 8 bases in the middle. The CDR3 is 15 amino acids. CDR1 MGHRA and CDR2 YSYEKL come from the germline V gene. The CDR3 coding sequence is TGCGCCAGCAGCCAAGATACCCATTTGAACACTGAAGCTTTCTTT. Its protein product is CASSQDTHLNTEAFF.

Details on this clonotype: One end of the junction is discordant with germline, which a read error may explain. V is TRBV18 and J is TRBJ2-5; 9 bases align to TRBD2. CDR1 is KGHSH, CDR2 LQKENI, per germline. This CDR3 region has 16 residues. CDR3 sequence (DNA): TGTGCCAGCTCACCACCGGTGTTGGCGGGGGGGACGACCCAGTACTTT. Amino acid sequence: CASSPPVLAGGTTQYF.

This clonotype occurred many times. V and J are TRBV13 and TRBJ1-1; no clear D. The CDR3 is 12 residues long. The germline V gene encodes CDR1 PRHDT and CDR2 FYEKMQ (reference sequence). The germline V and J ends were trimmed by 3 bases and 6 bases, with 8 bases remaining between them. The CDR3 DNA sequence: TGTGCCAGCAGCTTCCGAAGGGCTGAAGCTTTCTTT. Amino acid sequence: CASSFRRAEAFF.

The chain employs TRBV6-1 and TRBJ2-1; TRBD2 matches at 8 bases. V gave up 6 bases and J gave up 0 bases; unmatched junction bases: 10. The germline CDR1 and CDR2 sequences are MNHNS and SASEGT. This CDR3 region has 17 residues. CDR3 region: CASSLALAGFSYNEQFF. In DNA, the CDR3 is TGTGCCAGCAGCCTTGCGTTAGCGGGGTTCTCCTACAATGAGCAGTTCTTC.

This clonotype showed up many times. The V call is TRBV20-1, the J call TRBJ2-7; D might be TRBD2 (7 bases). Germline loops: CDR1 DFQATT, CDR2 SNEGSKA (reference sequence). The CDR3 contains 13 residues. V lost 4 bases to trimming and J lost 0 bases, with 10 bases between them. The CDR3 spells CSAIGGGSYEQYF. DNA for the CDR3: TGCAGTGCTATAGGGGGGGGCTCCTACGAGCAGTACTTC.

This sequence joins TRBV7-8 and TRBJ1-1, with 7 bases lining up with TRBD1. The CDR3 covers 15 residues. Per germline, CDR1 SGHVS and CDR2 FQNEAQ. J gave up 9 bases and V 1 base, and 11 bases lay outside the gene matches. The CDR3 loop is CASSLDDRDRVKAFF. In DNA, the CDR3 is TGTGCCAGCAGCTTAGATGATCGGGACAGAGTGAAAGCTTTCTTT.